This T cell receptor beta chain derives from a study of blood T cell repertoires in COVID-19 (dated by TCRdb to the early 2020s). Looking at the study overall: Samples from collaborators originated in the United States, Italy and Spain and spanned both the acute and convalescent phases of COVID-19. The repertoires were released in a freely available public database meant as a resource for research on the immune response to SARS-CoV-2. The dataset comprised deeply sampled blood TCRbeta repertoires from subjects exposed to, actively infected with, or recovered from COVID-19. The prospective study material was composed of cDNA or gDNA derived from T cells, B-cell-depleted T cells, or PBMCs. Samples were obtained from the ongoing ImmuneRACE study (first 160 participants) and from 1,254 subjects provided by 6 global collaborators. A de-identified subject ID, COVID-19 status, age in years and sex were almost always included in the sample metadata. Where available, HLA class I and class II types were obtained from metadata supplied by the sample provider rather than from assay-based typing. What the authors observed across the whole study: The quantity of clinical and demographic metadata differed by source and by participant and was supplied without curation.

In the prospective study, participants were roughly 18 to 90 years old, resided in about two dozen geographic areas of the United States, and were enrolled through a virtual design. In the prospective study, cohorts were assigned on the basis of participant-reported clinical history obtained from a screening survey and a study questionnaire. Mobile phlebotomists in the prospective study collected whole blood, serum and a nasopharyngeal or oropharyngeal swab from every participant. Participants in the prospective study had the option to provide additional blood draws and questionnaires over a 2-month period. Blood samples from the prospective study were shipped frozen or at room temperature prior to DNA extraction. On this clone itself: What this receptor recognizes is not known. Base qualities are not provided; no much larger clone lies one nucleotide away.

TCRbeta CDR3 regions were amplified from genomic DNA using the immunoSEQ Assay, a bias-controlled multiplex PCR. The published analysis was carried out like this. Nucleated cell counts per sample were estimated from amplification of reference gene primers within the assay. Sequence reads were collapsed and filtered to measure the absolute abundance of every unique TCRbeta CDR3 rearrangement. For each sample, productive Simpson clonality was calculated by taking the square root of Simpson's diversity index across productive rearrangements. Imported from immuneACCESS, the table was reduced by TCRdb to in-frame sequences with V and J called. These copies leave out some clones; in studies compared against another copy, an unresolved V gene accounts for under half, and the cause of the remainder is not known. V, J and clone size are those of that table, while D and trimming were read from the DNA. The table for this sample lists some 250,000 clones; around nine tenths of them were counted only once. Around 4% of the sample is in the top ten clones.

The sequence was obtained from a woman in her 30s with acute COVID-19. Sequenced material: PBMCs or T cells enriched from blood (not recorded which).

The DNA is TGTGCCAGCAGCCCAATTACCGGGACAGGGACCTACGAGCAGTACTTC. It translates to CASSPITGTGTYEQYF. The chain was built from TRBV5-4 and TRBJ2-7; TRBD1 lines up with 9 middle nucleotides. Trimming accounts for 4 bases at V and 2 bases at J, while the number of junction bases matched to no gene is 10. From the cysteine through the phenylalanine, the CDR3 covers 16 amino acids. Left in the record is the CDR3 DNA by itself, 48 bases read in frame from the first base. CDR1 and CDR2 (SGHNT, YYREEE) derive from the germline V gene (reference sequence).